This T cell receptor beta chain was retrieved from a study of T cells expressing NK-cell markers. Study background: With respect to HCMV, seven of the eight sequenced donors were seropositive, and one was seronegative. Study-level findings and limits: A handful of donors showed these clonotypes also leading the CD3+CD56-NKG2C+ fraction.

Details on this clonotype: The antigen is unknown.

Germline CDR1 and CDR2: KGHDR and SFDVKD. This CDR3 comprises 15 residues. TCRdb re-called the 5' RACE reads, yielding one record per CDR3 amino acid sequence without DNA. The ten top clones account for about 0.4%, within a sample of about 260,000 distinct CDR3 sequences. The TCR was taken from a man between 18 and 29 years old in good health. This chain joins TRBV24-1 and TRBJ2-5; TCRdb reports TRBD1, a call that lacks DNA to check it against. The sample was blood T cells: a sorted CD56 or NKG2C T cell subset, CD4+ or CD8+ T cells, or bulk PBMC T cells (not recorded which). CDR3 region: CATSDLRQGQETQYF.